This entry lists 11 T cell receptor beta chains sequenced from one sample in a study of siplizumab effects on memory and regulatory T cells. Clones were sequenced by immunoSEQ multiplex PCR, and TCRdb holds only the in-frame ones, with some missing. The sample carries tens of thousands of clones, roughly nine tenths recorded once. Sequencing used CD8+ T cells sorted from blood. The receptors were gathered from a human donor in good health.

The chain joins TRBV2 to TRBJ1-4; D call uncertain. Per the germline V gene, CDR1 is SNHLY and CDR2 is FYNNEI. Trimming shortened V by 6 bases and J by 5 bases, and 16 bases separated the two germline ends. This CDR3 spans 15 amino acids. As DNA, the CDR3 is TGTGCCAGCAGGACACTCAGAGCTATGAATGAAAAACTGTTTTTT. It specifies CASRTLRAMNEKLFF.

Notes on this clone: Since a much larger clone is just one base distant, this may be a read error. The chain uses TRBV7-6 and TRBJ2-2; D unclear. The CDR3 consists of 16 residues. The germline V gene encodes CDR1 SGHVS and CDR2 FNYEAQ. The V end was cut by 2 bases, the J end by 6 bases, with 16 bases between. CDR3 bases: TGTGCCAGCAGCTTACTATTGTCGGGCAGAGCCGGGGAGCTGTTTTTT. This encodes CASSLLLSGRAGELFF.

This chain connects TRBV6-5 to TRBJ2-7; 8 nucleotides agree with TRBD1. Trimming took 6 bases from V and 6 from J; bases not matched to a gene: 10. This CDR3 region has 14 residues. Germline CDR1 is MNHEY and CDR2 is SVGAGI. CDR3 region: CASRQDRAESEQYF. The CDR3 DNA is TGTGCCAGCAGGCAGGACAGGGCTGAGAGCGAGCAGTACTTC.

The chain has TRBV29-1 and TRBJ2-1; tentatively, D is TRBD1 or TRBD2 (6 bases each). The V and J ends lost 1 base and 1 base respectively, with 14 bases between them. The CDR3 sequence is 16 residues long. Germline-derived CDR1 and CDR2 are SQVTM and ANQGSEA. The CDR3 here is CSVEAVEGVSYNEQFF. CDR3 DNA: TGCAGCGTTGAAGCAGTGGAGGGGGTGTCCTACAATGAGCAGTTCTTC.

This clone is termed medium-sized. V and J are TRBV10-3 and TRBJ1-1; a weak D match, TRBD1 (5 bases). CDR3 length: 13 amino acids. Germline CDR1 ENHRY, CDR2 SYGVKD. The V and J ends lost 6 bases and 1 base respectively, with 9 bases between them. The CDR3 nucleotides read TGTGCCATCAGGGGGGTTGAGAACACTGAAGCTTTCTTT. This encodes CAIRGVENTEAFF.

The chain joins TRBV27 to TRBJ1-1; D gene unclear. CDR3 size: 15 residues. CDR1 is MNHEY, CDR2 SMNVEV, per germline (reference sequence). V was shortened by 4 bases and J by 0 bases, with 12 bases between the two germline ends. The DNA for the CDR3 is TGTGCCAGCAGTTCAATTAGGGCCATGAACACTGAAGCTTTCTTT. Its protein product is CASSSIRAMNTEAFF.

The J gene is TRBJ1-2, the V gene TRBV7-2; D not certain. Germline CDR1 SGHTA, CDR2 FQGNSA. Trimming shortened V by 4 bases and J by 0 bases, and 21 bases separated the two germline ends. This CDR3 spans 18 amino acids. The CDR3 reads CASSSSSVDSTSNYGYTF. The CDR3 DNA reads TGTGCCAGCAGCTCTAGTTCCGTTGACTCAACCTCTAACTATGGCTACACCTTC.

The genes are TRBV19 and TRBJ2-7; 8 nucleotides align to TRBD1. The germline gives CDR1 LNHDA, CDR2 SQIVND (reference sequence). The CDR3 totals 13 residues. The V and J ends lost 9 bases and 2 bases, in that order; junction bases with no gene match: 6. The CDR3 DNA follows: TGTGCCAGCTCGGACAGGGCCGCCTACGAGCAGTACTTC. Protein: CASSDRAAYEQYF. The full variable domain, with the rest looked up from reference TRBV19 and TRBJ2-7, is DGGITQSPKYLFRKEGQNVTLSCEQNLNHDAMYWYRQDPGQGLRLIYYSQIVNDFQKGDIAEGYSVSREKKESFPLTVTSAQKNPTAFYLCASSDRAAYEQYFGPGTRLTVT.

DNA for the CDR3: TGTGCCAGTAGCACCCGATCGGGTTGGGAGCAGTTCTTC. Its protein product is CASSTRSGWEQFF. This chain uses TRBV19 with TRBJ2-1, with unresolved D. CDR1 and CDR2 (germline): LNHDA, SQIVND (reference sequence). Trimming left V 6 bases short and J 10 bases short, with 16 bases between. The CDR3 length is 13 residues.

J is TRBJ1-1 and V is TRBV5-1; D not certain. Germline V gene data show CDR1 as SGHRS and CDR2 as YFSETQ. V gave up 2 bases and J gave up 4 bases, with 12 bases separating them. The CDR3 covers 14 residues. This CDR3 reads CASSFQVDVTEAFF. CDR3 in DNA: TGCGCCAGCAGCTTCCAGGTTGATGTCACTGAAGCTTTCTTT. Together with reference TRBV5-1 and TRBJ1-1, the CDR3 gives the full variable domain: KAGVTQTPRYLIKTRGQQVTLSCSPISGHRSVSWYQQTPGQGLQFLFEYFSETQRNKGNFPGRFSGRQFSNSRSEMNVSTLELGDSALYLCASSFQVDVTEAFFGQGTRLTVV.

V and J are TRBV6-5 and TRBJ2-7; TRBD1 is a possible D gene (6 bases). The germline V gene encodes CDR1 MNHEY and CDR2 SVGAGI. V was pared by 5 bases and J by 2 bases, with 16 bases between. CDR3 length equals 15 residues. The CDR3 is CASSRLDSDTYEQYF. The CDR3 DNA reads as TGTGCCAGCAGTCGACTGGACAGTGATACCTACGAGCAGTACTTC.